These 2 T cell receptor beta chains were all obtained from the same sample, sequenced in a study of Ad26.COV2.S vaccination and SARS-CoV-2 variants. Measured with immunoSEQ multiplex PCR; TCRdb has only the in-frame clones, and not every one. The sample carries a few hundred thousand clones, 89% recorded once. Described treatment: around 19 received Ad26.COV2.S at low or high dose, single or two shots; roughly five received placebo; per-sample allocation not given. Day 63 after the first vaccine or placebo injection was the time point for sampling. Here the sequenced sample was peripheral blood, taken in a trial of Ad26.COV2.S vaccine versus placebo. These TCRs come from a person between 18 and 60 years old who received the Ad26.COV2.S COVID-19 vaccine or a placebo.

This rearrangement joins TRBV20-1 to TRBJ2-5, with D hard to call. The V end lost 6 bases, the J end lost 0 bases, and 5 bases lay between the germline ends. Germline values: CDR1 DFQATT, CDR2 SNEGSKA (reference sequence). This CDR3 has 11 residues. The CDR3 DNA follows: TGCAGTGCATTGGACCAAGAGACCCAGTACTTC. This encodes CSALDQETQYF.

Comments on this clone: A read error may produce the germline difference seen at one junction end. In DNA form, the CDR3 reads TGTGCTAGTGGCTTGGGAGTTCCTCTAGTTAGGCAGTATTTT. It translates to CASGLGVPLVRQYF. The J gene is TRBJ2-3, the V gene TRBV12-5; a weak D match, TRBD2 (5 bases). This CDR3 comprises 14 residues. Germline loops: CDR1 LGHNT, CDR2 FRNRAP.